This T cell receptor beta chain was recorded in a study of cytomegalovirus exposure and HLA in healthy donors. This PCR relied on a set of 60 Vbeta primers and 13 Jbeta primers. The data were produced by immunoSEQ multiplex PCR, yet TCRdb's version contains in-frame clones alone and is incomplete. The sample contains 250,000 to 300,000 clones, about nine tenths of which appear only once. This CDR3 has 19 residues. Looked up from germline, CDR1 is SGHVS and CDR2 is FQNEAQ. Trimming left V 4 bases short and J 5 bases short, with 29 bases between. This TCR was recovered from a girl aged 2 to 9 in good health and CMV-seronegative. The sequencing input was PBMCs. V usage is TRBV7-8 and J usage is TRBJ1-2; no clear D gene. CDR3 residues: CASSSASAGSPAREYGYTF. CDR3 in DNA: TGTGCCAGCAGCTCCGCGTCGGCCGGAAGCCCTGCTCGGGAATATGGCTACACCTTC. The variable domain in full, with the rest retrieved from reference TRBV7-8 and TRBJ1-2, is GAGVSQSPRYKVAKRGQDVALRCDPISGHVSLFWYQQALGQGPEFLTYFQNEAQLDKSGLPSDRFFAERPEGSVSTLKIQRTQQEDSAVYLCASSSASAGSPAREYGYTFGSGTRLTVV.